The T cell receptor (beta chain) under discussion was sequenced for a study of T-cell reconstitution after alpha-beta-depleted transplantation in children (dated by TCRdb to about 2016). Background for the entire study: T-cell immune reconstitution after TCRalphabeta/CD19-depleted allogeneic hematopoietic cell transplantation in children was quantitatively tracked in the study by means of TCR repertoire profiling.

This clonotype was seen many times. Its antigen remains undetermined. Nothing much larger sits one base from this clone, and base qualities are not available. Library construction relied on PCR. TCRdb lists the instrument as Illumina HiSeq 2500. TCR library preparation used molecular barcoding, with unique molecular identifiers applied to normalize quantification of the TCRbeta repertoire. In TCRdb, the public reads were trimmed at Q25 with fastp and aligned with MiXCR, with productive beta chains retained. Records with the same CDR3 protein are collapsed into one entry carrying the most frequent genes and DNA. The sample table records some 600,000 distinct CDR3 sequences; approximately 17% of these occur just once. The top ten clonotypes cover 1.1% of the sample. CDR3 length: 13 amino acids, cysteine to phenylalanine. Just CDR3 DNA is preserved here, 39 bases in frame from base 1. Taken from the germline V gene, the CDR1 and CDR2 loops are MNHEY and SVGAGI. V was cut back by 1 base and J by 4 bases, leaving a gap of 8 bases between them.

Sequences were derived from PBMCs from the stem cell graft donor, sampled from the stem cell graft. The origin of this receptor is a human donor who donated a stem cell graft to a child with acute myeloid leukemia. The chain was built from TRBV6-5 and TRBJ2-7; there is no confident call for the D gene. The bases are TGTGCCAGCAGTTACTTTCCATCTTACGAGCAGTACTTC. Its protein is CASSYFPSYEQYF.